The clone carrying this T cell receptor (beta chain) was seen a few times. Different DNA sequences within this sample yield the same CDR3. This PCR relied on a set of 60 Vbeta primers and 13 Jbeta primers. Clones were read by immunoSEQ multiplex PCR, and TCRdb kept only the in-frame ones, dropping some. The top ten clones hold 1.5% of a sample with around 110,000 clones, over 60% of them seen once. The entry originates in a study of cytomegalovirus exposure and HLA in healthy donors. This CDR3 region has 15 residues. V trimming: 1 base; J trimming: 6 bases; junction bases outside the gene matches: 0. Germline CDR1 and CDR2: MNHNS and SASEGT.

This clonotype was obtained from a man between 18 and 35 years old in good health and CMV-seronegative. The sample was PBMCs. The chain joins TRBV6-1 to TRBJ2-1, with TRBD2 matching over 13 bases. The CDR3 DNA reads TGTGCCAGCAGTGAAGGGACTAGCGGGAGCAATGAGCAGTTCTTC. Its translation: CASSEGTSGSNEQFF.